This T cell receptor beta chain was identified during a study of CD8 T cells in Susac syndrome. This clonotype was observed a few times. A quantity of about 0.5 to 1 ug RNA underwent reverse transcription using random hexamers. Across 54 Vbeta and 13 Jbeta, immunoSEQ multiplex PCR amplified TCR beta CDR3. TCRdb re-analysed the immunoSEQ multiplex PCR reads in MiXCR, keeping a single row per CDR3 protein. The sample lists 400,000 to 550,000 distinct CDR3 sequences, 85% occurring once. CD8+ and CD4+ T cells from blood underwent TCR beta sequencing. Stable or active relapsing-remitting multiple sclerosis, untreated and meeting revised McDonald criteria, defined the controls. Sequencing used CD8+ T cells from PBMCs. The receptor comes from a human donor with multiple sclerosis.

The CDR3: CASSYAAGQGEQETQYF. DNA for the CDR3: TGTGCCAGCAGTTATGCCGCGGGACAGGGGGAGCAAGAGACCCAGTACTTC. The J gene is TRBJ2-5, the V gene TRBV27, with TRBD1 matching 11 bases. The germline V gene encodes CDR1 MNHEY and CDR2 SMNVEV (reference sequence). V lost 4 bases to trimming and J lost 2 bases; unmatched junction nucleotides: 9. The CDR3 runs 17 residues.